This T cell receptor (beta chain) was captured in a study of CD8 T cells in ankylosing spondylitis. Study-wide results and limits: Some of the motif variants had earlier been found in reactive arthritis patients' fluid and blood. It was reported that disease-linked clones were significantly enriched in matched ankylosing spondylitis synovial fluid.

On this clonotype: The antigen is undetermined.

Deletions cut 3 bases from V and 5 bases from J, with 20 bases between. The CDR3 is 16 residues long. CDR1 and CDR2 (germline): SGDLS, YYNGEE. Using quantitative 5'-RACE with molecular barcodes, the authors made TCR beta libraries. Using its own MiXCR run on the 5' RACE reads, TCRdb lists one record per CDR3 protein. The data contain some 9,400 distinct CDR3 sequences, 6% of them singletons. This chain links TRBV9 with TRBJ1-2; a possible D gene is TRBD1 (5 bases). The sequencing sample was made of blood, either unsorted or a sorted T cell fraction (not recorded which). This clonotype was sampled from a female donor with ankylosing spondylitis or in good health (not recorded which). The CDR3 protein is CASSADDRLSAYGYTF. The DNA for the CDR3 is TGTGCCAGCAGCGCAGATGACAGACTCTCCGCGTATGGCTACACCTTC.